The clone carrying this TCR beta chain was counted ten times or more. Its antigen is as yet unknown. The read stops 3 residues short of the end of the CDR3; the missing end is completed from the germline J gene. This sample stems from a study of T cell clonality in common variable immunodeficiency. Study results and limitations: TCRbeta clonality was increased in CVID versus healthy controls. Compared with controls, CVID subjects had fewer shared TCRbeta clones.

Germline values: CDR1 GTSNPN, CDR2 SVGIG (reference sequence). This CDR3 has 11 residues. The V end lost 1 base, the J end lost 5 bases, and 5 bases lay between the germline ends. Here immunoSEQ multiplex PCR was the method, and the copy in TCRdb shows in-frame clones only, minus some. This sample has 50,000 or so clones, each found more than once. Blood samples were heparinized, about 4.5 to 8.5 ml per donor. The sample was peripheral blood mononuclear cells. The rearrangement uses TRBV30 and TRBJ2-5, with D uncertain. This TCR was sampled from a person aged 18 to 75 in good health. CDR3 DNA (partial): TGTGCCTGGAGTGGGCGGGAGACC. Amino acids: CAWSGRET. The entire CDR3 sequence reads CAWSGRETQYF.